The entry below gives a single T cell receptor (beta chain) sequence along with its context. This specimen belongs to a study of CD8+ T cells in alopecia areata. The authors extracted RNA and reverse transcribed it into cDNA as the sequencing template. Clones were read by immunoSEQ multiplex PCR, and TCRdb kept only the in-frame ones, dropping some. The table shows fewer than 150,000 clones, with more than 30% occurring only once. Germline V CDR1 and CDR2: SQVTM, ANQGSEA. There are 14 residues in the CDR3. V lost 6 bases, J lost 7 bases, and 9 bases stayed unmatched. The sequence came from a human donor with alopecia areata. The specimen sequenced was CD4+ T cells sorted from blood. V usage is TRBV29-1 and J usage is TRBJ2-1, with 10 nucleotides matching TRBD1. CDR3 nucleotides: TGCAGCGTAAGACAGGGGGCTCCCAGGAATGAGCAGTTCTTC. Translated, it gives CSVRQGAPRNEQFF.